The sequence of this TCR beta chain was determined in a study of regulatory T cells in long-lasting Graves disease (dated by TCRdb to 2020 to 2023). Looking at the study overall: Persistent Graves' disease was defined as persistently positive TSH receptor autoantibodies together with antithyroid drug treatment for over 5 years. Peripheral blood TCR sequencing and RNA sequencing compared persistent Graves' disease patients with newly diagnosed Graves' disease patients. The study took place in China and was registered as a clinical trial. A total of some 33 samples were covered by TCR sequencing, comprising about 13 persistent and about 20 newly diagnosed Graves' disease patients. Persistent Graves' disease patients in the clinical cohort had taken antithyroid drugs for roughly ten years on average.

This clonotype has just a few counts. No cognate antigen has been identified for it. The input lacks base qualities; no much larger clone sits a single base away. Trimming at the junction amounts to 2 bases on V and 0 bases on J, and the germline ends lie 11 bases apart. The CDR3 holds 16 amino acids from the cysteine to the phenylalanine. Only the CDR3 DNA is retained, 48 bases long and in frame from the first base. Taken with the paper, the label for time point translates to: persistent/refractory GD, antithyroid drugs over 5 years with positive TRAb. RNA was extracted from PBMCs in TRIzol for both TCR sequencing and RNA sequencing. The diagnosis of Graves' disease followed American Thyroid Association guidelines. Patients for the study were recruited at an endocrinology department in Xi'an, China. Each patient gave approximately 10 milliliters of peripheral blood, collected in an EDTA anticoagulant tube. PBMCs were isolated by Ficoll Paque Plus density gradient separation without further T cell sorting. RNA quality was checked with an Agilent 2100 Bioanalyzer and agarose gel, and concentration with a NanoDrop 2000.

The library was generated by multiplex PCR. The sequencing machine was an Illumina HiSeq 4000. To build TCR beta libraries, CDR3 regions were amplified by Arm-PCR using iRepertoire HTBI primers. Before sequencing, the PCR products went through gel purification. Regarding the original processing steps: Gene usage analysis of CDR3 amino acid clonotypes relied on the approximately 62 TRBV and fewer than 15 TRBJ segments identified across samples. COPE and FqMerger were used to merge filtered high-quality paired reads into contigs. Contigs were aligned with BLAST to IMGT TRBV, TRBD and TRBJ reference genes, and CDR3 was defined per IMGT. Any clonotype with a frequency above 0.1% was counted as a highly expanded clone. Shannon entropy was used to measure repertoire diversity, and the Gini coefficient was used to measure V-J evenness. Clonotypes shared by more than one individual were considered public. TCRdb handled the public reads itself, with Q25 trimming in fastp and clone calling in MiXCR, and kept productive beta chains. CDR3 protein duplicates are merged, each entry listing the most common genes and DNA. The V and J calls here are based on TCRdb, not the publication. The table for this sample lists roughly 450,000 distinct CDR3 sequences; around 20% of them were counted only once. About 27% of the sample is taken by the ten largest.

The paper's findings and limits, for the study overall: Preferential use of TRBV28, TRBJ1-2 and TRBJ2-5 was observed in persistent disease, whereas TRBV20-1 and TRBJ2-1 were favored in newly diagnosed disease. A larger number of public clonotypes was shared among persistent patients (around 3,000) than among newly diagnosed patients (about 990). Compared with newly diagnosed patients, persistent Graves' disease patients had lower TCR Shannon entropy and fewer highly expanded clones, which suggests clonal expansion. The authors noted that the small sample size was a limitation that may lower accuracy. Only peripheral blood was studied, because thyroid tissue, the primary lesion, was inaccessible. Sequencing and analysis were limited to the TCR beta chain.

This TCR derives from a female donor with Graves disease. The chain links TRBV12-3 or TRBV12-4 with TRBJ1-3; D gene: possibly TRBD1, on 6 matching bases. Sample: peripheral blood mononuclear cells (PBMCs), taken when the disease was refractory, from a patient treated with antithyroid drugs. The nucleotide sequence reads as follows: TGTGCCAGCAGTTTAACGGGGGGCTACTCTGGAAACACCATATATTTT. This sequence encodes CASSLTGGYSGNTIYF.